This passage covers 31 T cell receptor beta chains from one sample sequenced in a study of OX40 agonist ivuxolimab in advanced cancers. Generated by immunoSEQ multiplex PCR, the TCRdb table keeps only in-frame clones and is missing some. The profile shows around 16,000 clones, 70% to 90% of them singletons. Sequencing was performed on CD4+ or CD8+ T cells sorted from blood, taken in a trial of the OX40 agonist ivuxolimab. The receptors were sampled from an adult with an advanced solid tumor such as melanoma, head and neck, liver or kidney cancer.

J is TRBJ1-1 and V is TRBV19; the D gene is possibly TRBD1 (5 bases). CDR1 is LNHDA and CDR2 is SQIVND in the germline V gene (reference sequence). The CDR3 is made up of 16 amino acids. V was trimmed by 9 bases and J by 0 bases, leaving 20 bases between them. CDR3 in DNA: TGTGCCAGCATCGGGGGTAGGGGAACTATGAACACTGAAGCTTTCTTT. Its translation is CASIGGRGTMNTEAFF. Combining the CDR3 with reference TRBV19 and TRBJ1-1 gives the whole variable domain DGGITQSPKYLFRKEGQNVTLSCEQNLNHDAMYWYRQDPGQGLRLIYYSQIVNDFQKGDIAEGYSVSREKKESFPLTVTSAQKNPTAFYLCASIGGRGTMNTEAFFGQGTRLTVV.

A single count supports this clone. The CDR3 DNA reads as TGCGCCAGCAGCTTGAGGCGGTTAGATGAGCAGTTCTTC. Translated: CASSLRRLDEQFF. The chain recombines TRBV5-1 with TRBJ2-1; unclear D gene. From germline, CDR1 is SGHRS and CDR2 YFSETQ. V was shortened by 1 base and J by 8 bases, with 10 bases between the two germline ends. The CDR3 spans 13 residues.

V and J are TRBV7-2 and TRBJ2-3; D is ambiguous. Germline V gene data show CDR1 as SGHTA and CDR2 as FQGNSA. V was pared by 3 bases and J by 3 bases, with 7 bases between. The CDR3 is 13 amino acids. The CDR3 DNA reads TGTGCCAGCAGCTTCCAAGTAACAGATACGCAGTATTTT. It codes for CASSFQVTDTQYF.

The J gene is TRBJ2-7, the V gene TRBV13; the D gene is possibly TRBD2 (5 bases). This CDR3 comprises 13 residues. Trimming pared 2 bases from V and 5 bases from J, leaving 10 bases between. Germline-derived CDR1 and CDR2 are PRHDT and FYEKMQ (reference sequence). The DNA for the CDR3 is TGTGCCAGCAGCTTAATAGGGAGCAACGAGCAGTACTTC. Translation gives CASSLIGSNEQYF.

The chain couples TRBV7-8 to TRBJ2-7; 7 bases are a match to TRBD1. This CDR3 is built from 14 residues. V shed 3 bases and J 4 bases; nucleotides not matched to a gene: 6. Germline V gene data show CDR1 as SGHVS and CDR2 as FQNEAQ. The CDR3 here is CASSLAGGIYEQYF. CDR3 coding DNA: TGTGCCAGCAGCTTGGCAGGGGGTATTTACGAGCAGTACTTC.

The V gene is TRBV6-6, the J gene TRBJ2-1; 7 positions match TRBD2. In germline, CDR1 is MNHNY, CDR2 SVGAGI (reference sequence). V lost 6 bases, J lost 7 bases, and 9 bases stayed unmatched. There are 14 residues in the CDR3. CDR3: CASSPSWGGNEQFF. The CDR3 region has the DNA TGTGCCAGCAGCCCTTCCTGGGGGGGTAATGAGCAGTTCTTC.

The DNA for the CDR3 is TGTGCCAGCAGCGGAGCCGGGACAGGGACCGCGAGCGAGCAGTACTTC. Its translation: CASSGAGTGTASEQYF. This sequence joins TRBV9 and TRBJ2-7, with 9 bases that match TRBD1. The CDR3 has 16 amino acids. The ends lost 3 bases at V and 6 bases at J; junction bases unmatched: 13. CDR1 and CDR2 from the germline V gene are SGDLS and YYNGEE.

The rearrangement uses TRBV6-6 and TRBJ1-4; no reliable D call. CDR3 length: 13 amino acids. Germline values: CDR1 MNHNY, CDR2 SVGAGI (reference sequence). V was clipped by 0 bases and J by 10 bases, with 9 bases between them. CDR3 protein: CASSYSIRGKLFF. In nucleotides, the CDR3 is TGTGCCAGCAGTTACTCGATCCGAGGAAAACTGTTTTTT.

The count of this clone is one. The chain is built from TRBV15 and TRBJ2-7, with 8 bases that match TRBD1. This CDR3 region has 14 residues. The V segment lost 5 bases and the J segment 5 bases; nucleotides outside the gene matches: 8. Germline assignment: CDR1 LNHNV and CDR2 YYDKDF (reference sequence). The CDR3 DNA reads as TGTGCCACCAGCCAGGGGACAGGTTTTAACGAGCAGTACTTC. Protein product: CATSQGTGFNEQYF.

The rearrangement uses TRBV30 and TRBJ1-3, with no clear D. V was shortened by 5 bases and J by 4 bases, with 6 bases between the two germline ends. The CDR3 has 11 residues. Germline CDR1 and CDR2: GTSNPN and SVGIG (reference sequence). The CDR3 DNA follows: TGTGCCTGGGGGTCAGGAAACACCATATATTTT. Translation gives CAWGSGNTIYF.

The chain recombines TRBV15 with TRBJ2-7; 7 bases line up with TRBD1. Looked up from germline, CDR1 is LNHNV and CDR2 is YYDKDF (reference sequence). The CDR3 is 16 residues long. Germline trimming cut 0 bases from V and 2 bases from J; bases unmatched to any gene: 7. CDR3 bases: TGTGCCACCAGCAGAGATCGGTTGGGACAGACCTACGAGCAGTACTTC. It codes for CATSRDRLGQTYEQYF. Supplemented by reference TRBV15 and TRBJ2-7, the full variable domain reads DAMVIQNPRYQVTQFGKPVTLSCSQTLNHNVMYWYQQKSSQAPKLLFHYYDKDFNNEADTPDNFQSRRPNTSFCFLDIRSPGLGDTAMYLCATSRDRLGQTYEQYFGPGTRLTVT.

CDR3 in amino acids: CASSESVRASSYNEQFF. In DNA, the CDR3 is TGCGCCAGCAGTGAGTCGGTCCGGGCCAGCTCCTACAATGAGCAGTTCTTC. V usage is TRBV10-1 and J usage is TRBJ2-1; D ambiguous. Germline V gives CDR1 WNHNN, CDR2 SYGVQD (reference sequence). The CDR3 contains 17 residues. Trimming removed 0 bases at V and 0 bases at J, with 12 bases between.

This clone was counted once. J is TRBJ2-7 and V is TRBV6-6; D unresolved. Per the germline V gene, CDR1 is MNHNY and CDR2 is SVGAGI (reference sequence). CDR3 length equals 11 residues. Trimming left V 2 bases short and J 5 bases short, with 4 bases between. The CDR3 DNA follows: TGTGCCAGCAGTTACCTGCACGAGCAGTACTTC. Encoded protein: CASSYLHEQYF.

Here the CDR3 DNA reads TGCGCCAGCAGCTCGGGGGTCGAGGGAAACTATGGCTACACCTTC. Amino acids: CASSSGVEGNYGYTF. The chain is built from TRBV5-1 and TRBJ1-2, with D tentatively TRBD1 (5 bases). The CDR3 consists of 15 residues. Trimming left V 3 bases short and J 2 bases short, with 14 bases between. Germline-derived CDR1 and CDR2 are SGHRS and YFSETQ.

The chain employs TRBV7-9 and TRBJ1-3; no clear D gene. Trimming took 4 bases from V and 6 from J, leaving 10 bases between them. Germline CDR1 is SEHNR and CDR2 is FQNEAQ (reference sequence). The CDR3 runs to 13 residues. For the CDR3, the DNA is TGTGCCAGCAGCTCCGCCGGCGCAAACACCATATATTTT. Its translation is CASSSAGANTIYF.

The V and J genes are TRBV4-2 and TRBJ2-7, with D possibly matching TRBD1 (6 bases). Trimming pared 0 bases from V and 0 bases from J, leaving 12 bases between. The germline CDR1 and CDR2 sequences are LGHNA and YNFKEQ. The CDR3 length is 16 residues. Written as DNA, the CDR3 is TGTGCCAGCAGCCAAGAGGAAGGGGGTAGCTCCTACGAGCAGTACTTC. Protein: CASSQEEGGSSYEQYF.

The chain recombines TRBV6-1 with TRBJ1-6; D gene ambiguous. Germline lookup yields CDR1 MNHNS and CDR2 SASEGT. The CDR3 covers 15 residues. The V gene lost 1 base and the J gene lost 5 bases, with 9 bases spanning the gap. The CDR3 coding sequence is TGTGCCAGCAGTGAAGGGGATTCTCATAATTCACCCCTCCACTTT. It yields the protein CASSEGDSHNSPLHF.

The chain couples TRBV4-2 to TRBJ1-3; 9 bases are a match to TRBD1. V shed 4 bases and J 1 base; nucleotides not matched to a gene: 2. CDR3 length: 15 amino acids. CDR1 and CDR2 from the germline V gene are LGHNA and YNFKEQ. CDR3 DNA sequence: TGTGCCAGCAGCCGGGACAGGGCTTCTGGAAACACCATATATTTT. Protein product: CASSRDRASGNTIYF.

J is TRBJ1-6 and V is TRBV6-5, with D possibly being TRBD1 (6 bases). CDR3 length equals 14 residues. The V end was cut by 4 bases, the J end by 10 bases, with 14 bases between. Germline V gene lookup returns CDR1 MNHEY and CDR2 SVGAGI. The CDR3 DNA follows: TGTGCCAGCAGTTGGACAGTTAGAGGATCACCCCTCCACTTT. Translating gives CASSWTVRGSPLHF.

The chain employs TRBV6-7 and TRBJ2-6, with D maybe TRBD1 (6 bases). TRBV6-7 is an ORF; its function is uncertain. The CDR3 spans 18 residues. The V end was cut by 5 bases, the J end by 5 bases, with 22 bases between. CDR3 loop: CASSAGQYLQSRANVLTF. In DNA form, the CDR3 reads TGTGCCAGCAGTGCCGGACAGTATTTACAAAGTCGGGCCAACGTCCTGACTTTC.

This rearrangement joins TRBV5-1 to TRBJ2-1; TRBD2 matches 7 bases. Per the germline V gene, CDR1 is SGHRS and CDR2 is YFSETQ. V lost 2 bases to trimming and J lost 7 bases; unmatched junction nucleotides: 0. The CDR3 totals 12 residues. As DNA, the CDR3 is TGCGCCAGCAGCTTAGCGGGGAATGAGCAGTTCTTC. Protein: CASSLAGNEQFF.

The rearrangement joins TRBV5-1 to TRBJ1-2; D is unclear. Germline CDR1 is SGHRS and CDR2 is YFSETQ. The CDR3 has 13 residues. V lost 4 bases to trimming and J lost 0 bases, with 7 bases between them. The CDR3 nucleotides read TGCGCCAGCAGCCCTTTGCCTAACTATGGCTACACCTTC. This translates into CASSPLPNYGYTF.

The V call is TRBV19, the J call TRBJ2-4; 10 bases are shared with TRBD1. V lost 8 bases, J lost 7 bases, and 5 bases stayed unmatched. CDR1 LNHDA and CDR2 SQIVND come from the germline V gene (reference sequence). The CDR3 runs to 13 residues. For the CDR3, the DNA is TGTGCCAGTCGACAGGGGGCGCGGAACATTCAGTACTTC. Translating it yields CASRQGARNIQYF.

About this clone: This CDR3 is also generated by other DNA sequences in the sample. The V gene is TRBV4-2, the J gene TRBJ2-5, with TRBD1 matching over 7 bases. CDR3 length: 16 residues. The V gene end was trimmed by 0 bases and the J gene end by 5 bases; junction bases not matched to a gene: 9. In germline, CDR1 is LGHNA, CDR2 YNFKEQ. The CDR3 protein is CASSQEFWGQYETQYF. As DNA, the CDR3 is TGTGCCAGCAGCCAAGAGTTCTGGGGACAGTATGAGACCCAGTACTTC.

CDR3 amino acids: CASSLVGGAYNEQFF. As DNA, the CDR3 is TGTGCCAGCAGCCTGGTTGGGGGGGCCTACAATGAGCAGTTCTTC. V and J are TRBV11-3 and TRBJ2-1, with 7 bases aligning to TRBD2. Germline trimming cut 5 bases from V and 2 bases from J; bases unmatched to any gene: 6. The CDR3 contains 15 residues. Per germline, CDR1 SGHNT and CDR2 YENEEA.

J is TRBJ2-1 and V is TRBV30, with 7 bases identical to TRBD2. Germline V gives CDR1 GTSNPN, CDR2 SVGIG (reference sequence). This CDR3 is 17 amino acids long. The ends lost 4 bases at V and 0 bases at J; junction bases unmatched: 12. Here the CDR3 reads CAWTDPLSGTSYNEQFF. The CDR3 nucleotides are TGTGCCTGGACCGACCCTTTAAGCGGGACCTCCTACAATGAGCAGTTCTTC.

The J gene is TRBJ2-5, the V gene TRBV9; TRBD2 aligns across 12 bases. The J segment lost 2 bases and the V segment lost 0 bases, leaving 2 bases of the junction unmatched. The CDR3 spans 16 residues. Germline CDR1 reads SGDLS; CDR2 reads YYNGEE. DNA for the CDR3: TGTGCCAGCAGCGTAGGAACTAGCGGGAGGCAAGAGACCCAGTACTTC. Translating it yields CASSVGTSGRQETQYF.

In DNA form, the CDR3 reads TGTGCCTGGAGTGTACTGGGTAGCGGGAGGAGTGGAGGAGAGACCCAGTACTTC. Protein sequence: CAWSVLGSGRSGGETQYF. The chain is built from TRBV30 and TRBJ2-5; 10 nucleotides line up with TRBD2. The junction had 14 bases not matched to a gene; V was cut back by 0 bases and J by 4 bases. The CDR3 has 18 residues. Germline lookup yields CDR1 GTSNPN and CDR2 SVGIG (reference sequence). Together with reference TRBV30 and TRBJ2-5, the CDR3 gives the full variable domain: SQTIHQWPATLVQPVGSPLSLECTVEGTSNPNLYWYRQAAGRGLQLLFYSVGIGQISSEVPQNLSASRPQDRQFILSSKKLLLSDSGFYLCAWSVLGSGRSGGETQYFGPGTRLLVL.

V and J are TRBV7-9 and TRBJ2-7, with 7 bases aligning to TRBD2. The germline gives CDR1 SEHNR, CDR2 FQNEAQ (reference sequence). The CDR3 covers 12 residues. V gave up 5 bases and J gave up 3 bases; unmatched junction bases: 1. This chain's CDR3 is CASSGGVYEQYF. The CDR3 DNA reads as TGTGCCAGCAGCGGGGGGGTCTACGAGCAGTACTTC.

CDR3 DNA: TGTGCCAGCAGTCCGACTGGGTCGACCCAGTACTTC. Residues: CASSPTGSTQYF. V is TRBV6-5 and J is TRBJ2-5; no definite D call. CDR1 and CDR2 (germline): MNHEY, SVGAGI. The V end lost 5 bases, the J end lost 7 bases, and 11 bases lay between the germline ends. This CDR3 is built from 12 residues.

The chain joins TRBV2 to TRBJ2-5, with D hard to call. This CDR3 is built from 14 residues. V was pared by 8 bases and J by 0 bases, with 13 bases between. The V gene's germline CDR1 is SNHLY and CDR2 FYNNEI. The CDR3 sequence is CASRPYSYQETQYF. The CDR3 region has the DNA TGTGCCAGCCGACCATACTCGTACCAAGAGACCCAGTACTTC.